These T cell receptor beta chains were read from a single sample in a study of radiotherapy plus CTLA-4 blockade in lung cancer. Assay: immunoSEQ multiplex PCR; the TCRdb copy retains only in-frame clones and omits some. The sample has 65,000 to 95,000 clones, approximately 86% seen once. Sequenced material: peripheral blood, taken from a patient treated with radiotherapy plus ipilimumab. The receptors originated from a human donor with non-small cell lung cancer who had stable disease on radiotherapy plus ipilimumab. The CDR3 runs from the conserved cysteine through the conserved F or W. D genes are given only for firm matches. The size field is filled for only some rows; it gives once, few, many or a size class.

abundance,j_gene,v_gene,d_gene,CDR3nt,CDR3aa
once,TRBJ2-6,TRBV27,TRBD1,TGTGCCAGCAGTTTATTTTTCACTATCCGGGACAGCGTTCGGGGGGCCAACGTCCTGACTTTC,CASSLFFTIRDSVRGANVLTF
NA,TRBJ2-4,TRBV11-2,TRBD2,TGTGCCAGCAGCCGTCTAGCGGGGTCAAACATTCAGTACTTC,CASSRLAGSNIQYF
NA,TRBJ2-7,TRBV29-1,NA,TGCAGCGTTGCGGGCCGAAGCTCCTACGAGCAGTACTTC,CSVAGRSSYEQYF
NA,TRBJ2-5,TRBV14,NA,TGTGCCAGCAGCCAATGGCTTCGGGGACCCCAGTACTTC,CASSQWLRGPQYF
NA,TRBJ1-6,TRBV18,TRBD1,TGTGCCAGCTCAAGGGACAGGGTCAATTCACCCCTCCACTTT,CASSRDRVNSPLHF
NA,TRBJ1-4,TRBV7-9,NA,TGTGCCAGCAGCTTCGACAATGAAAAACTGTTTTTT,CASSFDNEKLFF
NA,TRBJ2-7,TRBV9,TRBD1,TGTGCCAGCAGCGTAGGAGGGACAGGGGCGTTCTACGAGCAGTACTTC,CASSVGGTGAFYEQYF
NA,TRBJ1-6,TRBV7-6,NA,TGTGCCAGCAGCTCGCAGGGGTTGGTTAATTCACCCCTCCACTTT,CASSSQGLVNSPLHF
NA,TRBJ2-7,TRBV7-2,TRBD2,TGTGCCAGCAGCATTAGCGGGGGGACCTACGAGCAGTACTTC,CASSISGGTYEQYF
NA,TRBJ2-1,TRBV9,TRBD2,TGTGCCAGCAGCGTAGCCATCCCGGGACTAGCGGGGGGCGGATCCTACAATGAGCAGTTCTTC,CASSVAIPGLAGGGSYNEQFF
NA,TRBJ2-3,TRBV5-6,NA,TGTGCCAGCAGCCCACGACTTGGGGGACCCGCAGATACGCAGTATTTT,CASSPRLGGPADTQYF
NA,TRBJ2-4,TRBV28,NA,TGTGCCAGCAGTTTGGGCGGACTAGCCAAAAACATTCAGTACTTC,CASSLGGLAKNIQYF
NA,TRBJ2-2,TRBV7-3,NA,TGTGCCAGCAGCCCCACAGGGACGAACACCGGGGAGCTGTTTTTT,CASSPTGTNTGELFF
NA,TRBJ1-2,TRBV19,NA,TGTGCCAGTCCAGCAGACAGAGACTATGGCTACACCTTC,CASPADRDYGYTF
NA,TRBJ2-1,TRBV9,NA,TGTGCCAGCAGCTCCAGGGGGGACTACAATGAGCAGTTCTTC,CASSSRGDYNEQFF
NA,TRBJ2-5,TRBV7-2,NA,TGTGCCAGCAGCTTAATAGTGGGGCTGGAGACCCAGTACTTC,CASSLIVGLETQYF
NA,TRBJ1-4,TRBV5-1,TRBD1,TGCGCCAGCAGCTTACAGGGGGCTGTAGGTAATGAAAAACTGTTTTTT,CASSLQGAVGNEKLFF
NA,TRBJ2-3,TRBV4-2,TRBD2,TGTGCCAGCAGCCAAGAGTGGACTAGTTGGTTGAGCACAGATACGCAGTATTTT,CASSQEWTSWLSTDTQYF
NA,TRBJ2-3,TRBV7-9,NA,TGTGCCAGCAGCAGGGAAATTAGCACAGATACGCAGTATTTT,CASSREISTDTQYF
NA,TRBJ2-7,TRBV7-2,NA,TGTGCCAGCAGCCGTCGAGGGTACGAGCAGTACTTC,CASSRRGYEQYF
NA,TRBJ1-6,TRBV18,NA,TGTGCCAGCTCACCACAGGGGCCCCTCCTCCACTTT,CASSPQGPLLHF
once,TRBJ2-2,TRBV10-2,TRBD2,TGCGCCAGCAGTGAGGCTAGCGGGGGAGCGACCGGGGAGCTGTTTTTT,CASSEASGGATGELFF
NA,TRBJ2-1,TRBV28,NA,TGTGCCAGCAGTTCCCTAACTCTTTTCCAGGCCAATGAGCAGTTCTTC,CASSSLTLFQANEQFF
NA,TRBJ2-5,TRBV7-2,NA,TGTGCCAGCAGCCGCAGTCCCGCAGGGGAGACCCAGTACTTC,CASSRSPAGETQYF
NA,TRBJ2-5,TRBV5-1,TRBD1,TGCGCCAGCAGCCCCGCGACAGGGGCCTCCGGGACCCAGTACTTC,CASSPATGASGTQYF
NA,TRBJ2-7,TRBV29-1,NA,TGCAGCGTCGTCCATTCCTACGAGCAGTACTTC,CSVVHSYEQYF
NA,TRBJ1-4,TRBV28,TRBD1,TGTGCCAGCAGTTTGGCCGACAGGGTCTCTAATGAAAAACTGTTTTTT,CASSLADRVSNEKLFF
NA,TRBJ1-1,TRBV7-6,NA,TGTGCCAGCAGCTTAGTACAGAAGAACACTGAAGCTTTCTTT,CASSLVQKNTEAFF
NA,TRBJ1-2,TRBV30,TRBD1,TGTGCCTATGACAGGGAAACCTATGGCTACACCTTC,CAYDRETYGYTF
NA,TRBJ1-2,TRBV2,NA,TGTGCCAGCAGTGGCCAGACTTATGGCTACACCTTC,CASSGQTYGYTF
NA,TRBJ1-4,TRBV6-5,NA,TGTGCCAGCAGTTACGGACCGTCAACTAATGAAAAACTGTTTTTT,CASSYGPSTNEKLFF
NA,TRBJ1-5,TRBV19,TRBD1,TGTGCCAGTAGTACTCAGGGGGCGATTATACAGCCCCAGCATTTT,CASSTQGAIIQPQHF
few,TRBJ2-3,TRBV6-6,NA,TGTGCCAGCAGTTACCTCGTCCCAGATACGCAGTATTTT,CASSYLVPDTQYF
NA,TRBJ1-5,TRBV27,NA,TGTGCCAGCAGTTTAGGGTCCCAACAGCCCCAGCATTTT,CASSLGSQQPQHF
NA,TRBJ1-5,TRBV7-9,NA,TGTGCCAGCAGCCTCATTCAGGGACCCTATAGCAATCAGCCCCAGCATTTT,CASSLIQGPYSNQPQHF
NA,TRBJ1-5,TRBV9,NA,TGTGCCAGCAGCGTATGGGGCCGTTATAGCAATCAGCCCCAGCATTTT,CASSVWGRYSNQPQHF
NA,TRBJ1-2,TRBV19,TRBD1,TGTGCCAGTAGTCCGAATAATGCGGGACAGGGTGCCTATGGCTACACCTTC,CASSPNNAGQGAYGYTF
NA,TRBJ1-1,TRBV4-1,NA,TGCGCCAGCAGCCACGAGCCCCCGAACACTGAAGCTTTCTTT,CASSHEPPNTEAFF
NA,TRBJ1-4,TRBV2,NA,TGTGCCAGCAGTGAACTGGGGGTCCGTAATGAAAAACTGTTTTTT,CASSELGVRNEKLFF
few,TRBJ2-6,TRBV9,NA,TGTGCCAGCAGCCCCCCTACCTCTGGGGCCAACGTCCTGACTTTC,CASSPPTSGANVLTF
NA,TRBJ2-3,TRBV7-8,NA,TGTGCCAGCAGCTCCCTGTCGGGGCCCACAGATACGCAGTATTTT,CASSSLSGPTDTQYF
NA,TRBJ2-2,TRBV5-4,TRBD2,TGTGCCAGCAGTGCGGGGACTAGCGGGAGAGACACCGGGGAGCTGTTTTTT,CASSAGTSGRDTGELFF
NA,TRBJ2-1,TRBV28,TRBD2,TGTGCCAGCAGTTTCCCAGCGGGGGGGCACAATGAGCAGTTCTTC,CASSFPAGGHNEQFF
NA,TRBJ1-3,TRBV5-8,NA,TGTGCCAGCAGCTTGCAGCCGGGGGGCGCTTCTGGAAACACCATATATTTT,CASSLQPGGASGNTIYF
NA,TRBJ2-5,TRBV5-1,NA,TGCGCCAGCAGCCCCCAAGGGGGAACCCAGTACTTC,CASSPQGGTQYF
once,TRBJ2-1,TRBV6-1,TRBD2,TGTGCCATCCGGACTAGCGGGAGCAATGAGCAGTTCTTC,CAIRTSGSNEQFF
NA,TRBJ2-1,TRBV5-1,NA,TGCGCCAGCAGCTTGGAGTACGGGTTTGCAGGGGTCAATGAGCAGTTCTTC,CASSLEYGFAGVNEQFF
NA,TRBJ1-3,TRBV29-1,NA,TGCAGCGTCGCCGGGACGGCTGGAAACACCATATATTTT,CSVAGTAGNTIYF
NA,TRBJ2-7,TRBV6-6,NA,TGTGCCAGCAGTTACCCGCAGGGCGAGCAGTACTTC,CASSYPQGEQYF
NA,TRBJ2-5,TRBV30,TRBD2,TGTGCCTGGGGAGGACTAGTAGAGGAGACCCAGTACTTC,CAWGGLVEETQYF
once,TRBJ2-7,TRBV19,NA,TGTGCCAGTAGTTCGGTATACGAGCAGTACTTC,CASSSVYEQYF
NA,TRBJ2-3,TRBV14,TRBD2,TGTGCCAGCAGCCCTCAGGGCTGGACTAGCGGGGCTAGCACAGATACGCAGTATTTT,CASSPQGWTSGASTDTQYF
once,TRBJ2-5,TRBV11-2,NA,TGTGCCAGCAGCCAACCGATCCAAGAGACCCAGTACTTC,CASSQPIQETQYF
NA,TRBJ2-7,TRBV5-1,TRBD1,TGCGCCAGCAGCTTAACCCCGGGACAGGGGACGTTAAACTCCTACGAGCAGTACTTC,CASSLTPGQGTLNSYEQYF
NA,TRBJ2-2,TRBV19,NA,TGTGCCAGTAGTATTTACAGGGCGAACACCGGGGAGCTGTTTTTT,CASSIYRANTGELFF
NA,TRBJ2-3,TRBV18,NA,TGTGCCAGCTCACCCCAGACTATCACAGATACGCAGTATTTT,CASSPQTITDTQYF